The table lists the clone carrying this TCR beta chain with a few counts. Researchers took RNA transcripts and amplified the TCR beta CDR3 regions from them. When the TCR CDR3 underwent first-round RT-PCR, the HTBI primer set was used. One entry per CDR3 protein results from TCRdb running MiXCR on the multiplex PCR reads. Of under 800,000 distinct CDR3 sequences listed, 14% were seen once; the top ten hold about a tenth. The data belong to a study of T cells in Graves' hyperthyroidism and ophthalmopathy. CDR3 length equals 13 residues. Trimming removed 6 bases at V and 7 bases at J, with 13 bases between. Germline lookup yields CDR1 MRHNA and CDR2 SNTAGT.

The sample was blood. The origin of this receptor is a woman under 30 with Graves' hyperthyroidism. The chain has TRBV6-4 and TRBJ1-5; no reliable D call. CDR3 DNA sequence: TGTGCCAGCAGCCACCGCGAGAGACAGCCCCAGCATTTT. Its translation: CASSHRERQPQHF.